This is a list of T cell receptor beta chains from one sample in a study of T cell repertoires in cytomegalovirus infection. A single record per CDR3 protein comes from TCRdb applying MiXCR to the reads. Among hundreds of thousands of distinct CDR3 sequences, approximately 31% were seen once, and the ten largest hold roughly 13%. The sequenced sample was PBMCs. The receptors here all came from a human donor in good health (CMV status not recorded). Some clones in this sample may be carry-over from other donors' samples. The CDR3 runs from the conserved cysteine through the conserved F or W. A D gene is named only where the DNA matches it firmly. Some rows mark clone size as missing; the rest say once, few, many or name a class of expanded clone.

D gene | clone size | J gene | V gene | CDR3 protein | CDR3 DNA
NA | many | TRBJ2-3 | TRBV7-2 | CASSLVPGTRTDTQYF | TGTGCCAGCAGCTTAGTTCCGGGGACGAGGACAGATACGCAGTATTTT
TRBD1 | NA | TRBJ1-4 | TRBV7-9 | CASSFLTGGDEKLFF | TGTGCCAGCAGCTTCCTGACAGGGGGGGATGAAAAACTGTTTTTT
TRBD2 | NA | TRBJ2-5 | TRBV7-2 | CASSSRKSPQRGRIGQETQYF | TGTGCCAGCAGCTCGCGAAAGAGTCCTCAGCGGGGGAGGATAGGGCAAGAGACCCAGTACTTC
NA | NA | TRBJ1-2 | TRBV6-5 | CASSYSRDYGYTF | TGTGCCAGCAGTTACTCAAGAGACTATGGCTACACCTTC
TRBD2 | NA | TRBJ2-7 | TRBV7-2 | CASSLGGGNPYEQYF | TGTGCCAGCAGCTTGGGCGGGGGGAACCCCTACGAGCAGTACTTC
NA | few | TRBJ2-3 | TRBV6-1 | CASRMVGTDTQYF | TGTGCCAGCAGGATGGTTGGGACAGATACGCAGTATTTT
NA | NA | TRBJ2-1 | TRBV12-3/TRBV12-4 | CAQGSYNEQFF | TGTGCCCAAGGCTCCTACAATGAGCAGTTCTTC
NA | NA | TRBJ2-5 | TRBV29-1 | CSVPGDPLFRKTQYF | TGCAGCGTCCCGGGGGACCCGCTTTTTAGAAAGACCCAGTACTTC
TRBD1 | many | TRBJ2-7 | TRBV7-9 | CASSPRQGAHEQYF | TGTGCCAGCAGCCCTAGACAGGGGGCCCACGAGCAGTACTTC
NA | NA | TRBJ1-5 | TRBV4-2 | CASSQGLGGADQPQHF | TGTGCCAGCAGCCAAGGCTTAGGGGGGGCGGACCAGCCCCAGCATTTT
NA | NA | TRBJ1-2 | TRBV28 | CASSSGQRYGYTF | TGTGCCAGCAGTTCAGGACAGCGCTATGGCTACACCTTC
NA | few | TRBJ2-2 | TRBV5-1 | CASSFQFLHGELFF | TGCGCCAGCAGCTTTCAATTCCTCCACGGGGAGCTGTTTTTT
TRBD2 | many | TRBJ2-7 | TRBV11-2 | CASSGISGALQTYEQYF | TGTGCCAGCAGCGGTATTAGCGGGGCTCTCCAAACCTACGAGCAGTACTTC
NA | few | TRBJ2-3 | TRBV7-9 | CASSPDSDTQYF | TGTGCCAGCAGCCCAGACTCAGATACGCAGTATTTT
NA | NA | TRBJ1-3 | TRBV11-2 | CASSSRDISGNTIYF | TGTGCCAGCAGCTCCAGGGACATCTCTGGAAACACCATATATTTT
TRBD1 | few | TRBJ1-5 | TRBV20-1 | CSARAGTGVQPQHF | TGCAGTGCTAGAGCCGGGACAGGGGTTCAGCCCCAGCATTTT
NA | few | TRBJ2-7 | TRBV5-1 | CASSLASGHYEQYF | TGCGCCAGCAGCTTGGCTTCGGGGCACTACGAGCAGTACTTC
NA | few | TRBJ2-1 | TRBV9 | CASSVVDDEQFF | TGTGCCAGCAGCGTAGTGGACGATGAGCAGTTCTTC
NA | few | TRBJ1-2 | TRBV12-3/TRBV12-4 | CASSPLTALYGYTF | TGTGCCAGCAGTCCCTTGACAGCCCTCTATGGCTACACCTTC
TRBD2 | NA | TRBJ2-5 | TRBV12-3/TRBV12-4 | CASSYSGTSGFHQETQYF | TGTGCCAGCAGTTATTCCGGGACTAGCGGGTTCCACCAAGAGACCCAGTACTTC
TRBD1 | NA | TRBJ1-2 | TRBV5-1 | CASSLGGQGYYGYTF | TGCGCCAGCAGTTTGGGGGGACAGGGGTACTATGGCTACACCTTC
NA | many | TRBJ1-2 | TRBV6-1 | CASSLTGYGYTF | TGTGCCAGCAGTTTGACAGGCTATGGCTACACCTTC